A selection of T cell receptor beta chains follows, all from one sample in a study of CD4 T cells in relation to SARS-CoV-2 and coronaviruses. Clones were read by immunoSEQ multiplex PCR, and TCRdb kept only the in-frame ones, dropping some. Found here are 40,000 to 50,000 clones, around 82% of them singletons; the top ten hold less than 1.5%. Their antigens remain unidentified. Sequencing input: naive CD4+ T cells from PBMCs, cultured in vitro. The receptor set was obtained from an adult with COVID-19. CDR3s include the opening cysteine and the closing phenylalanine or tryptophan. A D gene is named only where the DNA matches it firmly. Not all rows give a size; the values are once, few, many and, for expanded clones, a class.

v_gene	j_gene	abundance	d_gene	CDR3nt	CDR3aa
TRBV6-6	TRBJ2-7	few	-	TGTGCCAGCAGCCGGGAACTAGGCACCTCCTACGAGCAGTACTTC	CASSRELGTSYEQYF
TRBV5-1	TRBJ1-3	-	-	TGCGCCAGCTCGATAGACAGTTCCTCTGGAAACACCATATATTTT	CASSIDSSSGNTIYF
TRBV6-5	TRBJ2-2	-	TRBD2	TGTGCCAGCTCACGCGGGAGGGCGAACACCGGGGAGCTGTTTTTT	CASSRGRANTGELFF
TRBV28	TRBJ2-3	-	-	TGTGCCAGCCGGCTGGCGGGGGATACGCAGTATTTT	CASRLAGDTQYF
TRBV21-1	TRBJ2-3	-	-	TGTGCCAGCAGCAAATGGGCCGGGACTAGCGTTTCCACAGATACGCAGTATTTT	CASSKWAGTSVSTDTQYF
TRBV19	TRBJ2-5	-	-	TGTGCCAGTAGGCCTATAGAGGTGGAGACCCAGTACTTC	CASRPIEVETQYF
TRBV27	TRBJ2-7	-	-	TGTGCCAGCAGTTTGCAGCGGGCCTCCTACGAGCAGTACTTC	CASSLQRASYEQYF
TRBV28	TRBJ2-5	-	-	TGTGCCAGCTCTGAGCAGGGGGGTCGGGAGACCCAGTACTTC	CASSEQGGRETQYF
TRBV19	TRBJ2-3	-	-	TGTGCCAGTACTAACAACCCCTCGGGCACAGATACGCAGTATTTT	CASTNNPSGTDTQYF
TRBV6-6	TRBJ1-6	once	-	TGTGCCAGCAGTTACTCCGCAGGGTATAATTCACCCCTCCACTTT	CASSYSAGYNSPLHF
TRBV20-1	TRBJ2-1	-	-	TGCAGTGCTAGTTTTTTGCGGACTCGATACAATGAGCAGTTCTTC	CSASFLRTRYNEQFF
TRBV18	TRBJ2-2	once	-	TGTGCCAGCTCACCACAGAGAGACGTCGGGGCCGGGGAGCTGTTTTTT	CASSPQRDVGAGELFF
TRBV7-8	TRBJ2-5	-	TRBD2	TGTGCCAGCAGCTCCCCCCTGACTAGCGGGAAAGAGACCCAGTACTTC	CASSSPLTSGKETQYF
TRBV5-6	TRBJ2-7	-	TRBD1	TGTGCCAGCAGCCCCCGGCCCCGACAGGGAGTCCACGAGCAGTACTTC	CASSPRPRQGVHEQYF
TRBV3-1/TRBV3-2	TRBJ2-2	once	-	TGTGCCAGCAGCCATATTAATCCCGGGGAGCTGTTTTTT	CASSHINPGELFF
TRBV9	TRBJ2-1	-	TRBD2	TGTGCCAGCAGCCCTCTAGCGGGAGTCGGCAATGAGCAGTTCTTC	CASSPLAGVGNEQFF
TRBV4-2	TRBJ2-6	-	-	TGTGCCAGCAGCCAAGAATCAGCCATGATGGGCTCTGGGGCCAACGTCCTGACTTTC	CASSQESAMMGSGANVLTF
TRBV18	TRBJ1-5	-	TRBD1	TGTGCCAGCTCACCAGGACAGGGCGGCAATCAGCCCCAGCATTTT	CASSPGQGGNQPQHF
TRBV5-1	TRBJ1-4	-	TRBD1	TGCGCCAGCAGCCGCACCGGGACAGGGGTCGTGAATGAAAAACTGTTTTTT	CASSRTGTGVVNEKLFF
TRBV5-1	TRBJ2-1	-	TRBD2	TGCGCCAGCAGCTCAACCGGGACTAGCGGGATATTTGAGCAGTTCTTC	CASSSTGTSGIFEQFF
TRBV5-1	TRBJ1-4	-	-	TGCGCCAGCAGCTTGGCCCCCCCAAGGGCCAATAATGAAAAACTGTTTTTT	CASSLAPPRANNEKLFF
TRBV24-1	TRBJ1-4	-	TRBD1	TGTGCCACCAGTGCGTCAGGGGGCTCAAAACTGTTTTTT	CATSASGGSKLFF
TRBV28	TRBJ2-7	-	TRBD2	TGTGCCAGCAGGTTACAGCGGGTAGCGGGAGGTTACGAGCAGTACTTC	CASRLQRVAGGYEQYF
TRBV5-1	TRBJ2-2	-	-	TGCGCCAGCAGCCCTGGCGTCGTGGTTAACACCGGGGAGCTGTTTTTT	CASSPGVVVNTGELFF
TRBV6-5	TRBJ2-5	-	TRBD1	TGTGCCAGCAGTAAAACAGGGGGCAGGGAGACCCAGTACTTC	CASSKTGGRETQYF
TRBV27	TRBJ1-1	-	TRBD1	TGTGCCAGCAAGAGCCGAACAGGGGTTCACACTGAAGCTTTCTTT	CASKSRTGVHTEAFF
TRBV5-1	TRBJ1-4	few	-	TGCGCCAGCAGGGCCGGGGCCCAGGAAAAACTGTTTTTT	CASRAGAQEKLFF
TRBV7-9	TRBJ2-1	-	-	TGTGCCAGCAGCCCCGGTGGTGAGCAGTTCTTC	CASSPGGEQFF
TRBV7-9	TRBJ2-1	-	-	TGTGCCAGCAGCTTGGAGGGGCCGGCTTCCATCTTC	CASSLEGPASIF
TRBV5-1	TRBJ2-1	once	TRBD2	TGCGCCAGCAGCTTGGGACTAGCGGGTGATGAGCAGTTCTTC	CASSLGLAGDEQFF
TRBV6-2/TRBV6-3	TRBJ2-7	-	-	TGTGCCAGCAGCAACGCGGTTGAGGGTAGGTTTAAGTACTTC	CASSNAVEGRFKYF
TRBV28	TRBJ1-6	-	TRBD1	TGTGCCAGCAGTTTAACGACAGGGGGGGATTCACCCCTCCACTTT	CASSLTTGGDSPLHF
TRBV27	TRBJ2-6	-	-	TGTGCCAGCAAGGCTGGGGCCAACGTCCTGACTTTC	CASKAGANVLTF
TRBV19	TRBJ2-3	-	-	TGTGCCAGTAGTGTGGGTGGGGGCTCGGTCGCAGATACGCAGTATTTT	CASSVGGGSVADTQYF
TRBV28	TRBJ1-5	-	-	TGTGCCAGCAGTTTATCTTCCCGGCGCATAAATCAGCCCCAGCATTTT	CASSLSSRRINQPQHF
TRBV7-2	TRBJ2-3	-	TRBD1	TGTGCCAGCAGCTTGGACAGGAGCACAGATACGCAGTATTTT	CASSLDRSTDTQYF
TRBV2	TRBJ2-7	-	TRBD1	TGTGCCAGCAGTAGACGACGGGACAGCTACGAGCAGTACTTC	CASSRRRDSYEQYF
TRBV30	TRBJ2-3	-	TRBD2	TGTGCCTGGAGTGTAGGTAGCGGGGGGGATACGCAGTATTTT	CAWSVGSGGDTQYF
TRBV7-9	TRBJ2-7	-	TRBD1	TGTGCCAGCTTACCCCCGGGACAGGGGAAGAATCGGGACGAGCAGTACTTC	CASLPPGQGKNRDEQYF
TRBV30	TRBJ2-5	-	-	TGTGCCTGGATCCGAGGGACGGCGGAGACCCAGTACTTC	CAWIRGTAETQYF
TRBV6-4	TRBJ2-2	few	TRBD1	TGTGCCAGCAGTGACTCGGACAGGGGGGAGCTGTTTTTT	CASSDSDRGELFF
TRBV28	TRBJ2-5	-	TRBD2	TGTGCCAGCAGTTTCCGAGGAGGGAGGGCAGAGACCCAGTACTTC	CASSFRGGRAETQYF
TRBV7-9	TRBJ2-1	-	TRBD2	TGTGCCAGCAGCCAAGGGACTAGCGGGATCGATGAGCAGTTCTTC	CASSQGTSGIDEQFF
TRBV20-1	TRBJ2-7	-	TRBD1	TGCAGTGCTAGTAGGGACAGTTTGTCCTACGAGCAGTACTTC	CSASRDSLSYEQYF
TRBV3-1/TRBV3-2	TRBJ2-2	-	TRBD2	TGTGCCGGCAGCCAACGGACTAGCGGGAAGAACACCGGGGAGCTGTTTTTT	CAGSQRTSGKNTGELFF
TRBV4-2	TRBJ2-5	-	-	TGTGCCAGCAGCCAAGAAGGTAGTTCCCCGGGAGAGACCCAGTACTTC	CASSQEGSSPGETQYF
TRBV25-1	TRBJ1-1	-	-	TGTGCCAGCAGTGAGAAAGGGTTACTAGTTGAAGCTTTCTTT	CASSEKGLLVEAFF
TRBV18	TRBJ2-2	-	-	TGTGCCAGCTCACCATGGGGGGACGCGAACACCGGGGAGCTGTTTTTT	CASSPWGDANTGELFF
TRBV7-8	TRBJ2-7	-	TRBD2	TGTGCCAGCAGCCCTCGGGGTAGCGGGAGGATGTACTTC	CASSPRGSGRMYF
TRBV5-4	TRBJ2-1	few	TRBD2	TGTGCCAGCAGTCGACTAGCGAAAGACAATGAGCAGTTCTTC	CASSRLAKDNEQFF
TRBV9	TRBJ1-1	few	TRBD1	TGTGCCAGCAGCGTTCCTTCCGACAGGGAAGGGGAAGCTTTCTTT	CASSVPSDREGEAFF
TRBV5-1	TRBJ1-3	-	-	TGCGCCAGCAGCTTGACAGGGCCCGACACCATATATTTT	CASSLTGPDTIYF
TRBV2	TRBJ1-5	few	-	TGTGCCAGCGGCAAGGAGGGCAATCAGCCCCAGCATTTT	CASGKEGNQPQHF
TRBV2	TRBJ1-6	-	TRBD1	TGTGCCAGACAGGGGAGTGGTAATTCACCCCTCCACTTT	CARQGSGNSPLHF
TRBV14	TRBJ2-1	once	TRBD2	TGTGCCAGCAGCCATACAACCGGGACTAGCCCCATTAATGAGCAGTTCTTC	CASSHTTGTSPINEQFF
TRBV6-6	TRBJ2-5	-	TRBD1	TGTGCCAGCAGTCTAGGGACAGCCCAAGAGACCCAGTACTTC	CASSLGTAQETQYF